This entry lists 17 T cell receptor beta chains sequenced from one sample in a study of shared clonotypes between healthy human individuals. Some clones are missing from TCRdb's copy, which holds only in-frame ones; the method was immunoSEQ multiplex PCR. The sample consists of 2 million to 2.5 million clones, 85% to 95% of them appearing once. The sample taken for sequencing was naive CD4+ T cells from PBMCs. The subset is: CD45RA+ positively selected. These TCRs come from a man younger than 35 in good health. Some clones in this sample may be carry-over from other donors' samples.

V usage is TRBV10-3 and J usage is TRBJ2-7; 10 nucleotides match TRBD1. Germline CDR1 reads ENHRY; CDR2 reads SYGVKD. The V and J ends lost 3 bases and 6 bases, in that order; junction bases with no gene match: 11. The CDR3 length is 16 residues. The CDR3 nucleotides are TGTGCCATCAGTGACGGTTTGGGGACAGGGGATGCCGAGCAGTACTTC. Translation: CAISDGLGTGDAEQYF.

The CDR3: CASSRRGGQGAPLYGYTF. The CDR3 region has the DNA TGTGCCAGTAGCCGACGAGGAGGACAGGGGGCTCCCCTATATGGCTACACCTTC. The J gene is TRBJ1-2, the V gene TRBV19; 11 bases match TRBD1. With 6 bases clipped from V and 5 bases from J, the junction kept 17 bases outside the gene matches. Germline V gene sequence: CDR1 LNHDA, CDR2 SQIVND (reference sequence). This CDR3 contains 18 residues.

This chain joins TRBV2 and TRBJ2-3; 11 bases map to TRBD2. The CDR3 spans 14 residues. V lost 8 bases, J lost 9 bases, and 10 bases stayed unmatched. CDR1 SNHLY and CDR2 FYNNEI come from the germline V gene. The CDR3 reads CASELAGASVTQYF. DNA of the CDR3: TGTGCCAGCGAACTAGCGGGAGCCTCTGTAACGCAGTATTTT.

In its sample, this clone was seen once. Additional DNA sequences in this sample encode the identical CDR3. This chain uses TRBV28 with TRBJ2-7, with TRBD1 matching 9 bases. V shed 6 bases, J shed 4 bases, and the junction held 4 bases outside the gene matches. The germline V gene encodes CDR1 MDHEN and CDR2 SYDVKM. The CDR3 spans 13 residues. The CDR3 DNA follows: TGTGCCAGCAGCCCGGGACAGGGATACGAGCAGTACTTC. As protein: CASSPGQGYEQYF.

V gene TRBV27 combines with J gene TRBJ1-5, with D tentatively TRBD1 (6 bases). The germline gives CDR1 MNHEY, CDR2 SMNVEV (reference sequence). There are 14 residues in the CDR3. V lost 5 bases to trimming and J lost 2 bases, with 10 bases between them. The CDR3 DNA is TGTGCCAGCAGTGCCCCAGGGGGCAATCAGCCCCAGCATTTT. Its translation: CASSAPGGNQPQHF.

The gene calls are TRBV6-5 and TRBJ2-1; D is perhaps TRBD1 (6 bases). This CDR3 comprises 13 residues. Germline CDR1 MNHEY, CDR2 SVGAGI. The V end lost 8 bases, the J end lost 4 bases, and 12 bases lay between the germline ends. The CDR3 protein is CASSKGGYNEQFF. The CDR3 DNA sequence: TGTGCCAGCTCTAAAGGGGGTTACAATGAGCAGTTCTTC.

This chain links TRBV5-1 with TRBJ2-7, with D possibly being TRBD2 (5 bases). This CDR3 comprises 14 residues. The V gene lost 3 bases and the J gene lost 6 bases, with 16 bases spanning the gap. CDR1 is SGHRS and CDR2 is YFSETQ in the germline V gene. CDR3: CASSWGEVAAEQYF. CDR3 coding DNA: TGCGCCAGCAGCTGGGGAGAGGTAGCTGCCGAGCAGTACTTC.

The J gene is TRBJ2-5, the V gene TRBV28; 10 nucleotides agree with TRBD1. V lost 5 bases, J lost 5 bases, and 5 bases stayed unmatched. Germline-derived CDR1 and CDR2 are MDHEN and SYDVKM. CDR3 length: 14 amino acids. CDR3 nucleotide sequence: TGTGCCAGCAGTCTGGGACAGGGGTTGGAGACCCAGTACTTC. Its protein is CASSLGQGLETQYF.

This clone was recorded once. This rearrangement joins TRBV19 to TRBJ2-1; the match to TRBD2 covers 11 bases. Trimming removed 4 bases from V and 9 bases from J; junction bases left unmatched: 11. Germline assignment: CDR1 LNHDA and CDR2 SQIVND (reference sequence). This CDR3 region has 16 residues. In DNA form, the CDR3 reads TGTGCCAGTAGTACCCAGTCTAGCGGGAGGATCGGTGAGCAGTTCTTC. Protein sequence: CASSTQSSGRIGEQFF.

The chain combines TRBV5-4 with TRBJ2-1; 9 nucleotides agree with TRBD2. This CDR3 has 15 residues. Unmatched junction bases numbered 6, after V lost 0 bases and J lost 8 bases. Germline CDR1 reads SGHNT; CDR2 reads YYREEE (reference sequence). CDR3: CASSLEVSGSDEQFF. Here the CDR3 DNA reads TGTGCCAGCAGCTTGGAGGTTAGCGGGAGCGATGAGCAGTTCTTC.

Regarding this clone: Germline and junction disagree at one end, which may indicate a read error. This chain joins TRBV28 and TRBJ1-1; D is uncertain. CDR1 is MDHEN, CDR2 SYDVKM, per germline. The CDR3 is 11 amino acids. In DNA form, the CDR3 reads TGTGCCAGCATTTTAAGGACTGAAGCTTTCTTT. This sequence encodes CASILRTEAFF.

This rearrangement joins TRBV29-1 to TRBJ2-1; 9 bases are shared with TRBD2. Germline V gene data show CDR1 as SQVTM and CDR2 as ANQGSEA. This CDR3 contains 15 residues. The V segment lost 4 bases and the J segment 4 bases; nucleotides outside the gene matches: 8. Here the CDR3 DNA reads TGCAGCGTTGTTAGGGTAGCGGGAGTTTACAATGAGCAGTTCTTC. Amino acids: CSVVRVAGVYNEQFF.

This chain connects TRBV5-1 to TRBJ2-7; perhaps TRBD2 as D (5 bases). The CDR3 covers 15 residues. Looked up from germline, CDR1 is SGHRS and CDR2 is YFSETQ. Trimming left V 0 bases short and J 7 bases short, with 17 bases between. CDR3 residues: CASSLANTREGEQYF. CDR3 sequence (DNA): TGCGCCAGCAGCTTGGCCAATACGAGGGAAGGGGAGCAGTACTTC.

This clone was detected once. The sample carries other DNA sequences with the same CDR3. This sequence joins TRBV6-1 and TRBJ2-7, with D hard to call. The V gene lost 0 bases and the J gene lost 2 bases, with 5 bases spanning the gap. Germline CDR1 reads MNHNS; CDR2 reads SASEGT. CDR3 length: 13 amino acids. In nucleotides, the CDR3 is TGTGCCAGCAGTGAAGCAGTTCCCTACGAGCAGTACTTC. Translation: CASSEAVPYEQYF.

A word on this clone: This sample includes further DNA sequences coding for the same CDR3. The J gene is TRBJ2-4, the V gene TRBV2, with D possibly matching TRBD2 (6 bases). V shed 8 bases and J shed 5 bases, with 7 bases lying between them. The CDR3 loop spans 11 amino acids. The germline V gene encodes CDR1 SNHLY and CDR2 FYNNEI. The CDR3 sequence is CASRGENIQYF. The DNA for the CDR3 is TGTGCCAGCCGCGGGGAAAACATTCAGTACTTC.

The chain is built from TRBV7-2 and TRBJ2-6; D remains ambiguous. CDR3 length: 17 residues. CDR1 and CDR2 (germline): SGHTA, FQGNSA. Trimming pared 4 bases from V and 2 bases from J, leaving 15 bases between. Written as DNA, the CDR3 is TGTGCCAGCAGCTCGACCGTTGCGGCGGCTGGGGCCAACGTCCTGACTTTC. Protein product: CASSSTVAAAGANVLTF.

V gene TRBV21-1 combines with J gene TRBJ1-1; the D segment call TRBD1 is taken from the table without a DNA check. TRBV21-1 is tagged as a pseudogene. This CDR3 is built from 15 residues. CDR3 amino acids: CASSKAGRSNTEAFF. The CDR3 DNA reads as TGTGCCAGCAGCAAGGCCGGCAGGTCGAACACTGAAGCTTTCTTT.